What follows are 6 T cell receptor beta chains derived from one specimen sequenced in a study of Tregs in tolerant kidney transplant recipients. Method: immunoSEQ multiplex PCR; TCRdb's copy keeps in-frame clones and lacks some. Among around 85,000 clones, 91% were seen once, and the ten largest hold approximately 0.33%. The sequences come from Tregs from blood, collected before the transplant. These receptors all stem from a human donor who received a combined kidney and bone marrow transplant.

The J gene is TRBJ1-2, the V gene TRBV28; D gene uncertain. CDR1 and CDR2 (germline): MDHEN, SYDVKM. V lost 2 bases and J 4 bases, leaving 5 bases between the germline ends. This CDR3 is 12 amino acids long. CDR3 region: CASSLPTYGYTF. CDR3 DNA sequence: TGTGCCAGCAGTTTACCGACCTATGGCTACACCTTC.

The chain combines TRBV6-6 with TRBJ2-7; D is tentatively TRBD1 or TRBD2 (5 bases each). V was pared by 5 bases and J by 2 bases, with 10 bases between. CDR1 is MNHNY, CDR2 SVGAGI, per germline (reference sequence). This CDR3 is 13 amino acids long. CDR3 DNA sequence: TGTGCCAGCAGTCCCGGGACCACCTACGAGCAGTACTTC. Translated, it gives CASSPGTTYEQYF.

The chain carries TRBV28 and TRBJ2-2; 7 bases agree with TRBD1. Germline V gene data show CDR1 as MDHEN and CDR2 as SYDVKM. The J segment lost 1 base and the V segment lost 11 bases, leaving 7 bases of the junction unmatched. The CDR3 extends over 14 amino acids. The CDR3 loop is CAYRQGRNTGELFF. The CDR3 DNA sequence: TGTGCCTACAGACAGGGCCGGAACACCGGGGAGCTGTTTTTT.

This sequence joins TRBV5-1 and TRBJ2-5; tentative D call: TRBD2 (5 bases). Trimming took 0 bases from V and 5 from J, leaving 23 bases between them. This CDR3 contains 18 residues. Germline CDR1 SGHRS, CDR2 YFSETQ. The CDR3 DNA reads as TGCGCCAGCAGCTTGGCCGCGGATTCGGGAATCGCGTGGGAGACCCAGTACTTC. Its translation is CASSLAADSGIAWETQYF. Using reference TRBV5-1 and TRBJ2-5 for the parts outside the CDR3, the full variable domain is KAGVTQTPRYLIKTRGQQVTLSCSPISGHRSVSWYQQTPGQGLQFLFEYFSETQRNKGNFPGRFSGRQFSNSRSEMNVSTLELGDSALYLCASSLAADSGIAWETQYFGPGTRLLVL.

This rearrangement joins TRBV29-1 to TRBJ1-2; D gene ambiguous. Between the trimmed V and J ends, which lost 6 bases and 8 bases, there was a span of 16 bases. The CDR3 is 12 residues long. Germline loops: CDR1 SQVTM, CDR2 ANQGSEA. For the CDR3, the DNA is TGCAGCGTCGATACTAATCGAGGAGGCTACACCTTC. Residues: CSVDTNRGGYTF. The whole variable domain, filled in from reference TRBV29-1 and TRBJ1-2, reads SAVISQKPSRDICQRGTSLTIQCQVDSQVTMMFWYRQQPGQSLTLIATANQGSEATYESGFVIDKFPISRPNLTFSTLTVSNMSPEDSSIYLCSVDTNRGGYTFGSGTRLTVV.

The chain combines TRBV30 with TRBJ1-2, with D unresolved. Germline values: CDR1 GTSNPN, CDR2 SVGIG (reference sequence). The V and J ends lost 0 bases and 7 bases respectively, with 12 bases between them. This CDR3 spans 13 amino acids. Written as DNA, the CDR3 is TGTGCCTGGAGTGTAGGCCCTTATTTTGGCTACACCTTC. Translation: CAWSVGPYFGYTF. The full variable domain, rest sourced from reference TRBV30 and TRBJ1-2, is SQTIHQWPATLVQPVGSPLSLECTVEGTSNPNLYWYRQAAGRGLQLLFYSVGIGQISSEVPQNLSASRPQDRQFILSSKKLLLSDSGFYLCAWSVGPYFGYTFGSGTRLTVV.